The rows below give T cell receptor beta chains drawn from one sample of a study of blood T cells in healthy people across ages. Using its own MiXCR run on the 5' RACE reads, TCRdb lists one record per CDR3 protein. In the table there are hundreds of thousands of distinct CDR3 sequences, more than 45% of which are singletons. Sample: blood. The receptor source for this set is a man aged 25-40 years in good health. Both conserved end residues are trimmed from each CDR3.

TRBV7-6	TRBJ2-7	ASSFGTGKTYEQY
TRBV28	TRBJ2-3	ASRAPGQGQY
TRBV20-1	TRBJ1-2	SAHRLQGGSYGYT
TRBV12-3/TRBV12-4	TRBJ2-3	ASSFGVRGDAQY
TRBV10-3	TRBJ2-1	AISDRLPTGVSSYNEQF
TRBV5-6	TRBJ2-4	ASSETGAKNIQY
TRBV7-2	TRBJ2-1	ASSLFPPPPVHEQF
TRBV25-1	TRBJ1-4	ASSESRTGGGDEKLF
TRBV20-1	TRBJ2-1	SAREATDSGEQF
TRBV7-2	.	ASSLEVGETQY
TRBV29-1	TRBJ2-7	SFSPLLAGEQY
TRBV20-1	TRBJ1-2	SAREGVLYGYT
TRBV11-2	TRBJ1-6	ASSPPYSPLH
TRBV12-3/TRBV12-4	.	ASSQNPAGGETQY
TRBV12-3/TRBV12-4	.	ASSLQARYEQY
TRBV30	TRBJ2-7	AWSKAGLSYEQY
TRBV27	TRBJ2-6	ASSNRGSSGANVLT
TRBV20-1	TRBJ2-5	SAEGLGVETQY
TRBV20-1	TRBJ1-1	SATVMNTEAF
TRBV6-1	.	ASSGRTGGEETQY
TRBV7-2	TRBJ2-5	ASSLVGTSGGQETQY
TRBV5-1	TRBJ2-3	ASSLAGGTLGTDTQY
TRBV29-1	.	SVGDRDEQY
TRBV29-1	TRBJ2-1	SVAPETNEQF
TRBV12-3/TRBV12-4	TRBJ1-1	ASRRTGYAEAF
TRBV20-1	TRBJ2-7	SAGRDSPLDEQY
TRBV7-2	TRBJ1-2	ASSLVPRTNGYT
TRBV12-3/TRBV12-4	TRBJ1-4	ASRASEKLF
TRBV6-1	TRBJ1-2	ASSDKPRGREGYT
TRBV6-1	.	ALSKIAGAGTQY
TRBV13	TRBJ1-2	ASSSTRDRGGFYGYT
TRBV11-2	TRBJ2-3	ASSSGRQNTDTQY
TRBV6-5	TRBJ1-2	ASSYSGEGLLYGYT
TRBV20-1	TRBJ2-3	SATLAGVSDTQY
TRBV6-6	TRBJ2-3	ASSSTSSTDAQY
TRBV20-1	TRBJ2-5	SAMTGFQETQY
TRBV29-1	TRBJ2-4	SVEASGSYIQY
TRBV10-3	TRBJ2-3	AISDWGKGDTQY
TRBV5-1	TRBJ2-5	ASRKDGNQETQY
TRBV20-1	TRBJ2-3	SARRGMDTQY
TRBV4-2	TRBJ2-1	ASRSSGSSTGNEQF
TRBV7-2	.	ASSLDRPGLAYPYEQY
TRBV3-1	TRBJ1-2	ASSQFGTDYGYT